This T cell receptor beta chain appears in the sequencing data of a study of blood T cell repertoires in COVID-19 (dated by TCRdb to 2019 to 2021). Regarding the study in general: The collaborator samples originated in the United States, Italy and Spain and spanned the acute and convalescent phases of COVID-19. The prospective study material was composed of cDNA or gDNA derived from T cells, B-cell-depleted T cells, or PBMCs. The dataset comprised deeply sampled blood TCRbeta repertoires from subjects exposed to, actively infected with, or recovered from COVID-19. The repertoires were released in a freely available public database meant as a resource for research on the immune response to SARS-CoV-2. Samples were obtained from the ongoing ImmuneRACE study (first 160 participants) and from over a thousand subjects provided by 6 global collaborators. The sample metadata nearly always contained a de-identified subject ID, COVID-19 status, age in years and sex. Where available, HLA class I and class II types were obtained from metadata supplied by the sample provider rather than from assay-based typing.

TCRbeta CDR3 regions were amplified from genomic DNA by means of the immunoSEQ Assay, a bias-controlled multiplex PCR. The authors' pipeline ran thus. The number of nucleated cells in each sample was estimated from the amplification of reference gene primers within the assay. Sequence reads were collapsed and filtered to measure the absolute abundance of every unique TCRbeta CDR3 rearrangement. For each sample, productive Simpson clonality was calculated as the square root of Simpson's diversity index over productive rearrangements. Sourced from immuneACCESS, this table was stored by TCRdb with only in-frame sequences that have V and J called. A share of the clones is absent; for the studies checked, an unresolved V gene accounts for under half, and the remainder has no known explanation. The V and J calls and clone size are taken from that table; D and trimming were inferred from the DNA. This sample holds 150,000 to 200,000 clones; about 84% were observed only once. In total, the top ten clones hold 7.5% to 10% of the sample.

Broader findings and caveats from the paper: How much clinical and demographic metadata was included differed by source and by participant, and the metadata was provided uncurated.

In the prospective study, participants were roughly 18 to 100 years old, resided in 25 or so geographic areas of the United States, and were enrolled through a virtual design. To assign participants to cohorts, the prospective study relied on clinical history that participants themselves reported in a screening survey and a study questionnaire. Recovered participants in ImmuneRACE Cohort 3 were defined as having two consecutive negative NP/OP PCR tests, clearance from a healthcare professional, or resolution of symptoms. In the prospective study, whole blood, serum and a nasopharyngeal or oropharyngeal swab were collected from each participant by mobile phlebotomists. Prospective study participants could optionally give additional blood draws and questionnaires over an approximately two-month period. Before DNA extraction, blood samples from the prospective study were shipped at room temperature or frozen.

Concerning this clone: What this receptor recognizes is not known. No base-level quality is on record; no much larger clone is a single base apart.

Including cysteine and phenylalanine, the CDR3 has 14 amino acids. Only CDR3 DNA remains: 42 bases, in frame from the first base. Sequencing was done on a sample of PBMCs or T cells enriched from blood (not recorded which). The source is a young woman who had recovered from COVID-19. Recombination joined TRBV1 with TRBJ2-1; the DNA was not used to check the table's D call, TRBD2. TRBV1 is deemed a pseudogene. The CDR3 protein sequence reads: CTINLAGVWNEQFF. The sequenced DNA: TGCACCATCAATTTAGCGGGAGTATGGAATGAGCAGTTCTTC.